These T cell receptor beta chains were read from a single sample in a study of shared clonotypes between healthy human individuals. The assay was immunoSEQ multiplex PCR, and TCRdb's table has in-frame clones only and misses some. The sample holds around 1.4 million clones, 98% to 99% seen once. The material sequenced was naive CD4+ T cells sorted from blood. The origin of the receptors is a man between 25 and 39 years old in good health. Each CDR3 is given with its conserved first and last residue. The D gene is left open where the match is weak. Some rows mark clone size as missing; the rest say once, few, many or name a class of expanded clone.

j_gene: TRBJ2-3
v_gene: TRBV9
d_gene: TRBD2
abundance: .
CDR3nt: TGTGCCAGCAGCGGAGGGGACTATCCCACAGATACGCAGTATTTT
CDR3aa: CASSGGDYPTDTQYF

j_gene: TRBJ2-5
v_gene: TRBV7-9
d_gene: TRBD2
abundance: .
CDR3nt: TGTGCCAGCAGCTCCCGGGCTAGCGGGAGGGCCGGGGAGACCCAGTACTTC
CDR3aa: CASSSRASGRAGETQYF

j_gene: TRBJ2-7
v_gene: TRBV5-1
d_gene: TRBD2
abundance: .
CDR3nt: TGCGCCAGCTACCCAGCGGGAGACTTCCACGAGCAGTACTTC
CDR3aa: CASYPAGDFHEQYF

j_gene: TRBJ1-2
v_gene: TRBV9
d_gene: .
abundance: once
CDR3nt: TGTGCCAGCAGCCCCTCCACTGGCCCCTATGGCTACACCTTC
CDR3aa: CASSPSTGPYGYTF

j_gene: TRBJ2-2
v_gene: TRBV28
d_gene: TRBD2
abundance: .
CDR3nt: TGTGCCAGCATGTGGGGACTAAACACCGGGGAGCTGTTTTTT
CDR3aa: CASMWGLNTGELFF

j_gene: TRBJ2-7
v_gene: TRBV11-2
d_gene: .
abundance: .
CDR3nt: TGTGCCAGCAGCTTAGCTCTGGAATACGAGCAGTACTTC
CDR3aa: CASSLALEYEQYF

j_gene: TRBJ2-1
v_gene: TRBV5-1
d_gene: TRBD2
abundance: .
CDR3nt: TGCGCCAGCAGCTTGGGCCTAGCGGACTACAATGAGCAGTTCTTC
CDR3aa: CASSLGLADYNEQFF

j_gene: TRBJ2-7
v_gene: TRBV5-6
d_gene: .
abundance: .
CDR3nt: TGTGCCAGCAGGCTTGGACTTAGCTACGAGCAGTACTTC
CDR3aa: CASRLGLSYEQYF

j_gene: TRBJ2-3
v_gene: TRBV4-3
d_gene: TRBD2
abundance: .
CDR3nt: TGCGCCAGCAGCCAAGCGGGGTCTAGCGGGAGCGTATCAAGCACAGATACGCAGTATTTT
CDR3aa: CASSQAGSSGSVSSTDTQYF

j_gene: TRBJ1-1
v_gene: TRBV11-2
d_gene: .
abundance: .
CDR3nt: TGTGCCAGCAGCCCCAGACCCGTGGTGAACACTGAAGCTTTCTTT
CDR3aa: CASSPRPVVNTEAFF

j_gene: TRBJ2-1
v_gene: TRBV28
d_gene: TRBD2
abundance: once
CDR3nt: TGTGCCAGCAGTTCATATCTAGCGGGAGATACCTACAATGAGCAGTTCTTC
CDR3aa: CASSSYLAGDTYNEQFF

j_gene: TRBJ1-2
v_gene: TRBV11-2
d_gene: .
abundance: .
CDR3nt: TGTGCCAGCAGCTTCGTTCGGGGCGCGATCCCGGGGAGCTACACCTTC
CDR3aa: CASSFVRGAIPGSYTF

j_gene: TRBJ2-7
v_gene: TRBV11-2
d_gene: TRBD2
abundance: once
CDR3nt: TGTGCCAGCAGCCCCCGGGAGAGCGGGAGTCTTAGCGAGCAGTACTTC
CDR3aa: CASSPRESGSLSEQYF

j_gene: TRBJ2-5
v_gene: TRBV5-4
d_gene: TRBD1
abundance: .
CDR3nt: TGTGCCAGCAGCCCTACGACAGGGAGAGGAGAGACCCAGTACTTC
CDR3aa: CASSPTTGRGETQYF

j_gene: TRBJ2-3
v_gene: TRBV19
d_gene: .
abundance: .
CDR3nt: TGTGCCAGTAGTAGCGGAACTAGCACAGATACGCAGTATTTT
CDR3aa: CASSSGTSTDTQYF

j_gene: TRBJ2-7
v_gene: TRBV5-1
d_gene: TRBD2
abundance: .
CDR3nt: TGCGCCAGCAGCAACCCCTCTGATGCTAGCGGGAGTCTACACTACGAGCAGTACTTC
CDR3aa: CASSNPSDASGSLHYEQYF

j_gene: TRBJ2-3
v_gene: TRBV7-2
d_gene: .
abundance: once
CDR3nt: TGTGCCAGCAGCGCTAAGACGGGTGGTGTAGATACGCAGTATTTT
CDR3aa: CASSAKTGGVDTQYF

j_gene: TRBJ1-5
v_gene: TRBV19
d_gene: .
abundance: .
CDR3nt: TGTGCCAGTAAAAAAGGACCCGGGGGTAGCAATCAGCCCCAGCATTTT
CDR3aa: CASKKGPGGSNQPQHF

j_gene: TRBJ2-3
v_gene: TRBV5-5
d_gene: .
abundance: .
CDR3nt: TGTGCCAGCAGCTTGGCGAGTGGAGGGAACACAGATACGCAGTATTTT
CDR3aa: CASSLASGGNTDTQYF

j_gene: TRBJ1-1
v_gene: TRBV5-4
d_gene: .
abundance: .
CDR3nt: TGTGCCAGCAGCTTGGCGGGCAGGGTTGGAGGCACTGAAGCTTTCTTT
CDR3aa: CASSLAGRVGGTEAFF

j_gene: TRBJ1-1
v_gene: TRBV5-1
d_gene: TRBD1
abundance: few
CDR3nt: TGCGCCAGCAGTAACGACAGGGTCACTGAAGCTTTCTTT
CDR3aa: CASSNDRVTEAFF

j_gene: TRBJ2-5
v_gene: TRBV14
d_gene: TRBD2
abundance: .
CDR3nt: TGTGCCAGCCCCTCCGATAGCGGGCCGGCGGTCGTTCCCACCTTTCCCCAAGAGACCCAGTACTTC
CDR3aa: CASPSDSGPAVVPTFPQETQYF

j_gene: TRBJ2-3
v_gene: TRBV7-9
d_gene: .
abundance: once
CDR3nt: TGTGCCAGCAGCTTAGTCCCAGGAACGCAGTATTTT
CDR3aa: CASSLVPGTQYF

j_gene: TRBJ2-3
v_gene: TRBV7-2
d_gene: .
abundance: .
CDR3nt: TGTGCCAGCAGCTTAGCTAGCGGAGGAAGCACAGATACGCAGTATTTT
CDR3aa: CASSLASGGSTDTQYF

j_gene: TRBJ2-1
v_gene: TRBV6-4
d_gene: .
abundance: .
CDR3nt: TGTGCCAGCAGTACGGAAAGCTCCTACAATGAGCAGTTCTTC
CDR3aa: CASSTESSYNEQFF

j_gene: TRBJ2-1
v_gene: TRBV5-1
d_gene: TRBD1
abundance: .
CDR3nt: TGCGCCAGCAGCCTACCGGGACAGGGGTACAATGAGCAGTTCTTC
CDR3aa: CASSLPGQGYNEQFF

j_gene: TRBJ2-3
v_gene: TRBV9
d_gene: .
abundance: .
CDR3nt: TGTGCCAGCAGCCCCTTCCCCAGGGACACAGATACGCAGTATTTT
CDR3aa: CASSPFPRDTDTQYF

j_gene: TRBJ2-7
v_gene: TRBV27
d_gene: TRBD2
abundance: .
CDR3nt: TGTGCCAGCAGTTTATCTGGCGGGAGCTCCTACGAGCAGTACTTC
CDR3aa: CASSLSGGSSYEQYF

j_gene: TRBJ2-1
v_gene: TRBV5-1
d_gene: .
abundance: .
CDR3nt: TGCGCCAGCAACCCGGGGGTTGGCGACAATGAGCAGTTCTTC
CDR3aa: CASNPGVGDNEQFF

j_gene: TRBJ1-5
v_gene: TRBV5-1
d_gene: TRBD1
abundance: .
CDR3nt: TGCGCCAGCAGCTTGAAGGGGGCAGGTAATCAGCCCCAGCATTTT
CDR3aa: CASSLKGAGNQPQHF

j_gene: TRBJ1-1
v_gene: TRBV7-9
d_gene: .
abundance: .
CDR3nt: TGTGCCAGCAGCCCCGTTATACAGCTCACTGAAGCTTTCTTT
CDR3aa: CASSPVIQLTEAFF